This TCR beta chain was captured in a study of T cell changes during pregnancy in multiple sclerosis. Here immunoSEQ multiplex PCR was the method, and the copy in TCRdb shows in-frame clones only, minus some. The table has 30,000 to 40,000 clones, 93% seen once. Germline lookup yields CDR1 MNHEY and CDR2 SMNVEV (reference sequence). The CDR3 extends over 17 amino acids. Trimming cost V 2 bases and J 4 bases, with 15 bases left between them. This clone appeared once. This TCR was recovered from a female donor with multiple sclerosis, enrolled in a pregnancy study. The gene calls are TRBV27 and TRBJ1-6, with D tentatively TRBD1 (5 bases). The source material was CD8+ T cells from peripheral blood mononuclear cells, sampled in the third trimester of pregnancy. The CDR3 DNA sequence: TGTGCCAGCAGTTTAAGCGTTTTTGACAGTTATAATTCACCCCTCCACTTT. It yields the protein CASSLSVFDSYNSPLHF.